The following is a TCR beta chain sequence with its context. As yet, its antigen is unknown. The data stem from a study of shared clonotypes between healthy human individuals. General study points: Incomplete sequencing of sorted subsets was indicated by rarefaction despite large depth.

Using immunoSEQ multiplex PCR, the repertoire was profiled, and TCRdb retains in-frame clones only, with some absent. The data hold just over 2,000,000 clones, with 85% to 95% observed a single time. Sequenced: naive CD4+ T cells sorted from blood. Documented subset: CD45RA+ positively selected. The receptor was derived from a man aged 18 to 35 in good health.

The CDR3 is CASSEARGSPYEQYF. The CDR3 nucleotides are TGTGCCAGCAGTGAAGCGAGAGGGTCCCCCTACGAGCAGTACTTC. This chain joins TRBV2 and TRBJ2-7, with D perhaps TRBD2 (5 bases). Germline V gives CDR1 SNHLY, CDR2 FYNNEI. The CDR3 spans 15 residues. V lost 0 bases and J lost 2, with 11 bases in between.